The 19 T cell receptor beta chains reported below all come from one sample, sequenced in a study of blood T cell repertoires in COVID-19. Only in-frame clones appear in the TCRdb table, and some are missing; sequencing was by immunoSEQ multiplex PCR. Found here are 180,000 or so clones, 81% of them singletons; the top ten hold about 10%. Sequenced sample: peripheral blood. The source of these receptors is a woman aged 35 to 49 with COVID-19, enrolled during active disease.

The CDR3 DNA reads as TGTGCCAGCAGCCCACAAAGGGGCCCTAATGAAAAACTGTTTTTT. Translated: CASSPQRGPNEKLFF. This chain joins TRBV7-8 and TRBJ1-4, with D maybe TRBD1 (5 bases). This CDR3 is 15 amino acids long. V lost 5 bases and J 3 bases, leaving 13 bases between the germline ends. The germline V gene encodes CDR1 SGHVS and CDR2 FQNEAQ.

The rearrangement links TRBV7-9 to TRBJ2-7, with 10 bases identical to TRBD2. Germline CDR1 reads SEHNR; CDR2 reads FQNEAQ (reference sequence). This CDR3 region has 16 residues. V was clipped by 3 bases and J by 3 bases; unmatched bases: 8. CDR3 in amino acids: CASSFIGASGGYEQYF. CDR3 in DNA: TGTGCCAGCAGCTTCATCGGAGCTAGCGGGGGCTACGAGCAGTACTTC.

CDR3 amino acids: CASSILGANYGYTF. CDR3 bases: TGTGCCAGTAGTATCTTGGGAGCTAACTATGGCTACACCTTC. The chain has TRBV19 and TRBJ1-2; unclear D gene. V lost 3 bases and J lost 0, with 8 bases in between. The length of the CDR3 is 14 residues. CDR1 and CDR2 (germline): LNHDA, SQIVND (reference sequence).

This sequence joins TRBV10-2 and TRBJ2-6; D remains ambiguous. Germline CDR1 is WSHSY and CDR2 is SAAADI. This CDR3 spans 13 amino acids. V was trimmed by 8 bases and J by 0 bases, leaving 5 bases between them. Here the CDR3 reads CASRGSGANVLTF. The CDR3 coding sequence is TGCGCCAGCCGCGGCTCTGGGGCCAACGTCCTGACTTTC.

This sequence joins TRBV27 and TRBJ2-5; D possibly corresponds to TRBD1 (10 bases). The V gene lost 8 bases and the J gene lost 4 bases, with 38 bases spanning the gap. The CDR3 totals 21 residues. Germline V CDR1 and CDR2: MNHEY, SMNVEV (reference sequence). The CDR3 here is CASQLIKKGTGEGTSIETQYF. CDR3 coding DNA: TGTGCCAGCCAGTTAATAAAGAAAGGGACAGGGGAAGGGACTAGCATAGAGACCCAGTACTTC.

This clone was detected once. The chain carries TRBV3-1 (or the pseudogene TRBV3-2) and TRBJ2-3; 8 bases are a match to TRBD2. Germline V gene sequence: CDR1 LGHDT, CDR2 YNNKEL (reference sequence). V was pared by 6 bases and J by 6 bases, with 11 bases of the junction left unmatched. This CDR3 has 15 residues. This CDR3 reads CASSGETGGRDTQYF. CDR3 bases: TGTGCCAGCAGTGGGGAGACGGGAGGGAGGGATACGCAGTATTTT.

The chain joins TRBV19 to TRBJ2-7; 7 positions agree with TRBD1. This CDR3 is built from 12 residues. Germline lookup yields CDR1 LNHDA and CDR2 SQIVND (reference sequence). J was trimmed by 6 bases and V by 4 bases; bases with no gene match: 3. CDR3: CASSTPGGEQYF. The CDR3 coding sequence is TGTGCCAGTAGTACACCAGGGGGCGAGCAGTACTTC.

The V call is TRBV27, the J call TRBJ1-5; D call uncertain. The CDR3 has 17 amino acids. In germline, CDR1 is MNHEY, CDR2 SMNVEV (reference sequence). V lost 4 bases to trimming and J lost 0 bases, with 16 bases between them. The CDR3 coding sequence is TGTGCCAGCAGTTCCAGCGGGTTTGAAAGTAGCAATCAGCCCCAGCATTTT. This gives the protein CASSSSGFESSNQPQHF.

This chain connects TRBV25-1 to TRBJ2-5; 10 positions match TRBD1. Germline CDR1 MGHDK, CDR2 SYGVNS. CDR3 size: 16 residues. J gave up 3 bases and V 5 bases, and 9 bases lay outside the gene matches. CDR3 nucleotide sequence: TGTGCCAGCAGTCCGACTTGGGACAGGGGAGAAGAGACCCAGTACTTC. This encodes CASSPTWDRGEETQYF.

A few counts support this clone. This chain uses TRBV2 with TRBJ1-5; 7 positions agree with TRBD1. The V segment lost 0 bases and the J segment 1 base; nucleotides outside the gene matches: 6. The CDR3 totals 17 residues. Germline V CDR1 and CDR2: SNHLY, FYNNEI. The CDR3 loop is CASSEALRGPSNQPQHF. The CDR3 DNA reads TGTGCCAGCAGTGAAGCGCTTAGGGGGCCCAGCAATCAGCCCCAGCATTTT.

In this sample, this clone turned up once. The chain's CDR3 is CASSLMARDEKLFF. The CDR3 region has the DNA TGTGCCAGCAGCTTAATGGCGCGGGACGAAAAACTGTTTTTT. The rearrangement joins TRBV7-2 to TRBJ1-4; D is possibly TRBD1 (5 bases). The CDR3 has 14 amino acids. With 2 bases removed from V and 8 bases from J, the gap between germline ends came to 12 bases. The germline V gene encodes CDR1 SGHTA and CDR2 FQGNSA.

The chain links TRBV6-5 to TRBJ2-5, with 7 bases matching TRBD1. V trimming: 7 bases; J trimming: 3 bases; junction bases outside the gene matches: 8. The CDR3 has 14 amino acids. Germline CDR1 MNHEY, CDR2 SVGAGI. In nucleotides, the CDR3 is TGTGCCAGCATCTCCATCGGGACAGAAGAGACCCAGTACTTC. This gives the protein CASISIGTEETQYF.

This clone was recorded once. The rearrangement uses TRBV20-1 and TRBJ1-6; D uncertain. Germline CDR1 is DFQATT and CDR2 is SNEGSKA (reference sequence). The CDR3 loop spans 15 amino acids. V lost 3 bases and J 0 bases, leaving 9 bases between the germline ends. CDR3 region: CSASLPSSYNSPLHF. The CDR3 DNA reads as TGCAGTGCTAGTTTACCGAGCTCCTATAATTCACCCCTCCACTTT.

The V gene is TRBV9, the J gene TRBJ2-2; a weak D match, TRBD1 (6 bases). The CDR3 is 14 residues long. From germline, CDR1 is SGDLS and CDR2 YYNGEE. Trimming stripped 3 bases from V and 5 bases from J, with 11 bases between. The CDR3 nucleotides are TGTGCCAGCAGCGCACAAGGGGGTACCGGGGAGCTGTTTTTT. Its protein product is CASSAQGGTGELFF.

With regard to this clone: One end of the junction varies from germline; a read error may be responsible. The DNA of the CDR3 is TGTGCTAGCAGCTACGACAGCGGGGCGCCGAACCGGGGGAGTTCCCAGTACTTC. As protein: CASSYDSGAPNRGSSQYF. This sequence joins TRBV7-7 and TRBJ2-5; 7 bases align to TRBD2. The CDR3 runs to 18 residues. Germline V gives CDR1 SSHAT, CDR2 FNYEAQ (reference sequence).

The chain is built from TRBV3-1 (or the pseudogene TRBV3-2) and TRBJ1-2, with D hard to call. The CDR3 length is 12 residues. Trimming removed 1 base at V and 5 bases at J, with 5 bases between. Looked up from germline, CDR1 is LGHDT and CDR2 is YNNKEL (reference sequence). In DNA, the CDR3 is TGTGCCAGCAGCCAAGCGGGGTATGGCTACACCTTC. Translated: CASSQAGYGYTF.

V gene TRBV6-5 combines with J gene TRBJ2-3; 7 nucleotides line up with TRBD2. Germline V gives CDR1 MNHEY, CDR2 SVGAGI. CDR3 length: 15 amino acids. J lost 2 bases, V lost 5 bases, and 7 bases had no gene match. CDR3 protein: CASSPLGGYTDTQYF. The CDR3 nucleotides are TGTGCCAGCAGTCCTCTGGGGGGGTACACAGATACGCAGTATTTT.

The CDR3 reads CAVPRPGQGSYEQYF. DNA for the CDR3: TGTGCCGTCCCTCGGCCGGGACAGGGGAGCTACGAGCAGTACTTC. The V gene is TRBV6-6, the J gene TRBJ2-7; 10 nucleotides match TRBD1. Trimming cost V 11 bases and J 3 bases; bases outside gene matches: 13. CDR1 MNHNY and CDR2 SVGAGI come from the germline V gene (reference sequence). The CDR3 extends over 15 amino acids.

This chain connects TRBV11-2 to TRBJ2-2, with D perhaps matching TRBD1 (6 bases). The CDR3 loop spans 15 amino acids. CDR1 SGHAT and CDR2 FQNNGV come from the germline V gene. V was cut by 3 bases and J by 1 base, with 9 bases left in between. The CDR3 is CASSFFRGNTGELFF. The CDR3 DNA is TGTGCCAGCAGCTTTTTCAGGGGGAACACCGGGGAGCTGTTTTTT.